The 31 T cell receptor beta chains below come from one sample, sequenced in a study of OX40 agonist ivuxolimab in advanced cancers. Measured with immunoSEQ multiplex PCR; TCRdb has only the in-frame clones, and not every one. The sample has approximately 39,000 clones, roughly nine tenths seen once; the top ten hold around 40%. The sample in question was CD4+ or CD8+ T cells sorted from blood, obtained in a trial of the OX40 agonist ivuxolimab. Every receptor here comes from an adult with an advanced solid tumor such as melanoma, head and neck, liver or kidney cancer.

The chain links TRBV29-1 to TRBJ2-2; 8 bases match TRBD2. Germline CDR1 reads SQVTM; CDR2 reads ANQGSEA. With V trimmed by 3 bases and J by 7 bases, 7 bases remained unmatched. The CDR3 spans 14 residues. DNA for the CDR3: TGCAGCGTTGATCGGGAGGGAACGGGCGGGGAGCTGTTTTTT. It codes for CSVDREGTGGELFF.

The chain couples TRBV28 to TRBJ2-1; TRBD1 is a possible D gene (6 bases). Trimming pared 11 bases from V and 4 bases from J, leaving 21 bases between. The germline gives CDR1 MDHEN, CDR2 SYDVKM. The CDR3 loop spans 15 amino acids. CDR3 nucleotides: TGTGCCGCCCACGGGACATATTCTTGGTACAATGAGCAGTTCTTC. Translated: CAAHGTYSWYNEQFF.

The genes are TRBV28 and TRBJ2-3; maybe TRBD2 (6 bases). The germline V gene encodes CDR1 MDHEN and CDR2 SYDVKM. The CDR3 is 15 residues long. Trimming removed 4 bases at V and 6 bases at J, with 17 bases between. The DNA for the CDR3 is TGTGCCAGCAGTTCCCCAGGCGGGGCGGGTGATACGCAGTATTTT. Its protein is CASSSPGGAGDTQYF. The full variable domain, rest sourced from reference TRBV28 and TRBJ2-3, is DVKVTQSSRYLVKRTGEKVFLECVQDMDHENMFWYRQDPGLGLRLIYFSYDVKMKEKGDIPEGYSVSREKKERFSLILESASTNQTSMYLCASSSPGGAGDTQYFGPGTRLTVL.

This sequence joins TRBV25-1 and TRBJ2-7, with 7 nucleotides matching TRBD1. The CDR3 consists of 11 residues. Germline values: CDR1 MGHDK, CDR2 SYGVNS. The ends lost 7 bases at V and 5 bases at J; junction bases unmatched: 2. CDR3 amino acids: CASITGDEQYF. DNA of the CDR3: TGTGCCAGCATAACAGGGGACGAGCAGTACTTC.

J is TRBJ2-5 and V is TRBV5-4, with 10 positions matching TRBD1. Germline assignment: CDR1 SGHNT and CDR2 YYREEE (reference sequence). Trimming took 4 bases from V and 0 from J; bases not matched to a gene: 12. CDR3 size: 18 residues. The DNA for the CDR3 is TGTGCCAGCAGCCTCAAGGGGTCCGGGACAGGGGACCAAGAGACCCAGTACTTC. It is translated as CASSLKGSGTGDQETQYF.

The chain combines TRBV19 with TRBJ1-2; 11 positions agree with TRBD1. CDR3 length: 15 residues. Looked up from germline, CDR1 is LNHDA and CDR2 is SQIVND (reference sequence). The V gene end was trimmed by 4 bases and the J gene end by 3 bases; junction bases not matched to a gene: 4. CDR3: CASSTRTGGDYGYTF. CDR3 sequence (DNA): TGTGCCAGTAGTACCCGGACAGGGGGCGACTATGGCTACACCTTC.

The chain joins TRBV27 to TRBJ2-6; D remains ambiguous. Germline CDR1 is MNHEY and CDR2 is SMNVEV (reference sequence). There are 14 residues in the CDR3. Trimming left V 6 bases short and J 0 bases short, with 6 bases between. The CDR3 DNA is TGTGCCAGCAGGGATATCTCTGGGGCCAACGTCCTGACTTTC. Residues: CASRDISGANVLTF.

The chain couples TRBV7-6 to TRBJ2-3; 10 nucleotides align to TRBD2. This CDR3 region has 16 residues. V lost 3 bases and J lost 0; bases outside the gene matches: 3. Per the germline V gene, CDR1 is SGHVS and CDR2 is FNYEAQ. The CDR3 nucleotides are TGTGCCAGCAGCTTGACTAGCGGGTCTAGCACAGATACGCAGTATTTT. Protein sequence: CASSLTSGSSTDTQYF. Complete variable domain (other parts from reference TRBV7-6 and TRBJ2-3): GAGVSQSPRYKVTKRGQDVALRCDPISGHVSLYWYRQALGQGPEFLTYFNYEAQQDKSGLPNDRFSAERPEGSISTLTIQRTEQRDSAMYRCASSLTSGSSTDTQYFGPGTRLTVL.

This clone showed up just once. The CDR3 region has the DNA TGTGCCAGCAGCTTCCGGACTAGCAAGGGGTACAATGAGCAGTTCTTC. This sequence encodes CASSFRTSKGYNEQFF. This chain connects TRBV5-5 to TRBJ2-1; the match to TRBD2 covers 8 bases. The J segment lost 4 bases and the V segment lost 2 bases, leaving 8 bases of the junction unmatched. This CDR3 comprises 16 residues. Germline V lookup: CDR1 SGHKS, CDR2 YYEKEE (reference sequence).

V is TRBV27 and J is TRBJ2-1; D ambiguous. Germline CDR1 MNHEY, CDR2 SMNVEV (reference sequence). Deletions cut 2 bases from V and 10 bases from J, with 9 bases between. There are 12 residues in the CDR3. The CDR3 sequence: CASSLMGYEQFF. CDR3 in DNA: TGTGCCAGCAGTTTAATGGGGTACGAGCAGTTCTTC.

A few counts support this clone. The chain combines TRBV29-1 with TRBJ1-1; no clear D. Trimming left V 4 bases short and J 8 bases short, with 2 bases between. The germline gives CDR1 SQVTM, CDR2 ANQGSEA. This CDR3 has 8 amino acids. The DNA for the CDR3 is TGCAGCGTTGCGGAAGCTTTCTTT. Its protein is CSVAEAFF.

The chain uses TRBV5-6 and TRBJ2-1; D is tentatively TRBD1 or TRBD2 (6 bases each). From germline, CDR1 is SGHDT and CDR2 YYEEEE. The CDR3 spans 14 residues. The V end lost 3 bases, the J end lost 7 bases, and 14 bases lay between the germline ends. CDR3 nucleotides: TGTGCCAGCAGCTCCGAGGGGGGCCGGAATGAGCAGTTCTTC. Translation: CASSSEGGRNEQFF.

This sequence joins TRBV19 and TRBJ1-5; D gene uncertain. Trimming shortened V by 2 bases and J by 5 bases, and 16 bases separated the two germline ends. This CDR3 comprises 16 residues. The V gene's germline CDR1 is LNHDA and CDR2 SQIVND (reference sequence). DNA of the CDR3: TGTGCCAGTAGTATAAGCTTAGGGCGGGAGGATCAGCCCCAGCATTTT. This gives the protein CASSISLGREDQPQHF.

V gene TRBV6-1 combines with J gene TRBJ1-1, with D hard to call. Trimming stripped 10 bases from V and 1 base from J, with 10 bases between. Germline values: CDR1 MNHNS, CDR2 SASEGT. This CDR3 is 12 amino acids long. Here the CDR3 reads CATLWGNTEAFF. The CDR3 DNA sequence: TGTGCCACCCTGTGGGGGAACACTGAAGCTTTCTTT.

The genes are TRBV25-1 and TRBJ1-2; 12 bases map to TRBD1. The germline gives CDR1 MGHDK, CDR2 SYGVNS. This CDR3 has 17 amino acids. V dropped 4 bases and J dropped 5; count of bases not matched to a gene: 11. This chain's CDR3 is CASSVCRDRGPGYGYTF. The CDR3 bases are TGTGCCAGCAGTGTCTGCCGGGACAGGGGGCCCGGGTATGGCTACACCTTC.

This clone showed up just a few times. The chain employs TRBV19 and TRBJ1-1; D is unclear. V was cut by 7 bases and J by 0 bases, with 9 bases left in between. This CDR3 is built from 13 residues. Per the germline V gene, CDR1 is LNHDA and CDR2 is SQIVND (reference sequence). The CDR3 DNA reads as TGTGCCAGTACCACCTTAGTGAACACTGAAGCTTTCTTT. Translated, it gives CASTTLVNTEAFF.

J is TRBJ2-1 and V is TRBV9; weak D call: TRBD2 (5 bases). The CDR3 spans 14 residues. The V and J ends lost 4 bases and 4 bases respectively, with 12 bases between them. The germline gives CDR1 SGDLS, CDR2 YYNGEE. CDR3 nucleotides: TGTGCCAGCAGCCCCCCGGACTCTTACAATGAGCAGTTCTTC. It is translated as CASSPPDSYNEQFF.

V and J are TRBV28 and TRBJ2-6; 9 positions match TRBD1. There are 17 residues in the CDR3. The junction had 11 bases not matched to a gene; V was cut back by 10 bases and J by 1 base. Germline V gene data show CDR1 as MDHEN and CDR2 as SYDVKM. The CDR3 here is CAITSGTGISGANVLTF. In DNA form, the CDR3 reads TGTGCCATAACCTCAGGGACAGGGATTTCTGGGGCCAACGTCCTGACTTTC.

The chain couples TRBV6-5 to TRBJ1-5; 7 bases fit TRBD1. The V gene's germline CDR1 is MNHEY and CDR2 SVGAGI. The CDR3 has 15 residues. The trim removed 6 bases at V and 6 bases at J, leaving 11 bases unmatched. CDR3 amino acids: CASSSTGMIGQPQHF. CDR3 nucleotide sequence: TGTGCCAGCAGCTCGACAGGGATGATTGGTCAGCCCCAGCATTTT.

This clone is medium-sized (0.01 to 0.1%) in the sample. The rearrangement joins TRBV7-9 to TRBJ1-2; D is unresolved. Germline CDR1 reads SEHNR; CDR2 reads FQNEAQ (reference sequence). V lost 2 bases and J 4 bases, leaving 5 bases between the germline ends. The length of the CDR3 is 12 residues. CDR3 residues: CASSLNSYGYTF. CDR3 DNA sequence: TGTGCCAGCAGCTTAAACAGCTATGGCTACACCTTC.

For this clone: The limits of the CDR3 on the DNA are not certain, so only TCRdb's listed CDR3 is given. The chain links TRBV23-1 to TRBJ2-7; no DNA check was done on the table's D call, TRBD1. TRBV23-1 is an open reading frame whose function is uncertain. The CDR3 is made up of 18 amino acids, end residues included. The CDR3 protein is CASSQAFAVGTGFRRKYF.

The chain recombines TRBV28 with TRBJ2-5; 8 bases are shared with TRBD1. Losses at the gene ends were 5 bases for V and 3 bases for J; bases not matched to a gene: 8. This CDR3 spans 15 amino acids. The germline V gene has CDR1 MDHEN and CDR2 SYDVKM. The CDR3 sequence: CASSTPGQVEETQYF. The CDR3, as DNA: TGTGCCAGCAGTACCCCGGGACAGGTCGAAGAGACCCAGTACTTC.

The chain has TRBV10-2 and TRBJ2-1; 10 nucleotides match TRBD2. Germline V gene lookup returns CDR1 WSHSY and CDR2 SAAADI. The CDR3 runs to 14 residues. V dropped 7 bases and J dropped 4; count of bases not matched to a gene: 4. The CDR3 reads CASTAGGAYNEQFF. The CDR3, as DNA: TGCGCCAGCACAGCGGGGGGGGCTTACAATGAGCAGTTCTTC.

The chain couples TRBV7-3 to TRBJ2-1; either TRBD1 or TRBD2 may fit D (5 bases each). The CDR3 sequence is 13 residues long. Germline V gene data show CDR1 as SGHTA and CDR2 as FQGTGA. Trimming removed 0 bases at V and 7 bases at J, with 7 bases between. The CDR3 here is CASSLTEGNEQFF. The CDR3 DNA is TGTGCCAGCAGCTTAACTGAGGGGAATGAGCAGTTCTTC.

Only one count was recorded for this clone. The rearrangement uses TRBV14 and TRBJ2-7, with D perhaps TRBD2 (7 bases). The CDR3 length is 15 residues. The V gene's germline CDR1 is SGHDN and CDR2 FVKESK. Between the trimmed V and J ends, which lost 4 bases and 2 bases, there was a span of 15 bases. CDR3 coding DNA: TGTGCCAGCAGCCTGGGGGGGCCGATTACCTACGAGCAGTACTTC. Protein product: CASSLGGPITYEQYF. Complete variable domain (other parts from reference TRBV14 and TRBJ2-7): EAGVTQFPSHSVIEKGQTVTLRCDPISGHDNLYWYRRVMGKEIKFLLHFVKESKQDESGMPNNRFLAERTGGTYSTLKVQPAELEDSGVYFCASSLGGPITYEQYFGPGTRLTVT.

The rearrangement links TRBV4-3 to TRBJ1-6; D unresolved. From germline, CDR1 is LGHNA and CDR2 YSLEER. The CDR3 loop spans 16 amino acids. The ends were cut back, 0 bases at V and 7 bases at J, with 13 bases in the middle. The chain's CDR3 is CASSQDWAGENSPLHF. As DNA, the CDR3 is TGCGCCAGCAGCCAAGATTGGGCAGGAGAAAATTCACCCCTCCACTTT.

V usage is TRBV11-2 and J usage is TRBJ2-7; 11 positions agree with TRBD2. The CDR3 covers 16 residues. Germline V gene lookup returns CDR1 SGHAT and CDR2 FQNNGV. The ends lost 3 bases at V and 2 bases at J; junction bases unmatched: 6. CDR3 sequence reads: CASSFFVAGGPYEQYF. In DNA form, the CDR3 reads TGTGCCAGCAGCTTTTTCGTAGCGGGGGGGCCCTACGAGCAGTACTTC. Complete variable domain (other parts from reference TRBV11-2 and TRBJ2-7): EAGVAQSPRYKIIEKRQSVAFWCNPISGHATLYWYQQILGQGPKLLIQFQNNGVVDDSQLPKDRFSAERLKGVDSTLKIQPAKLEDSAVYLCASSFFVAGGPYEQYFGPGTRLTVT.

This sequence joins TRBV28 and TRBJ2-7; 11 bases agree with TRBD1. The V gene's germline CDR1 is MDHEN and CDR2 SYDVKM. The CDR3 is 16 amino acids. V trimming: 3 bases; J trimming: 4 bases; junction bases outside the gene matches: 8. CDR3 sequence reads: CASSLTAGTGGYEQYF. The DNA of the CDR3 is TGTGCCAGCAGTTTGACGGCCGGGACAGGGGGGTACGAGCAGTACTTC.

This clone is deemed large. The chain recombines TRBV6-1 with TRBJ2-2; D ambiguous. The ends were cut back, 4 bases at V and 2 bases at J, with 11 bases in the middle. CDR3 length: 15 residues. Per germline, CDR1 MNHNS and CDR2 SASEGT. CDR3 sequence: CASSAVADNTGELFF. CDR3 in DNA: TGTGCCAGCAGTGCGGTGGCAGACAACACCGGGGAGCTGTTTTTT.

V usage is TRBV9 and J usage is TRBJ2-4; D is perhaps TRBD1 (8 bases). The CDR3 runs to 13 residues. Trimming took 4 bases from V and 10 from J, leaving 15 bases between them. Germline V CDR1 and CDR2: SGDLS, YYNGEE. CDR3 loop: CASSTGGVDIQYF. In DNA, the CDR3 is TGTGCCAGCAGCACAGGGGGGGTGGATATTCAGTACTTC. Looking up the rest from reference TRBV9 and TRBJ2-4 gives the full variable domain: DSGVTQTPKHLITATGQRVTLRCSPRSGDLSVYWYQQSLDQGLQFLIQYYNGEERAKGNILERFSAQQFPDLHSELNLSSLELGDSALYFCASSTGGVDIQYFGAGTRLSVL.

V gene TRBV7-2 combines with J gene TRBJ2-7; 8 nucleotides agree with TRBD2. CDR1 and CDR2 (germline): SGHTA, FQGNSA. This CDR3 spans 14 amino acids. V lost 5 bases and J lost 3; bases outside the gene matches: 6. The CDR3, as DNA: TGTGCCAGCAGCCCTTCGAGCGGGGGCTACGAGCAGTACTTC. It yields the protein CASSPSSGGYEQYF.